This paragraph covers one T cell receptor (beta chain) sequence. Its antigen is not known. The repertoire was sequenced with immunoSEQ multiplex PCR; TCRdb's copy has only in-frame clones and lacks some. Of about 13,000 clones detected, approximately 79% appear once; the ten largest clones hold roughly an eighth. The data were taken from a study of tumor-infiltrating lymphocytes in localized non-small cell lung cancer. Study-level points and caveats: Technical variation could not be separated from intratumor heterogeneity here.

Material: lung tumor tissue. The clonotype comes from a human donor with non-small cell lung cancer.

The CDR3 DNA follows: TGCGCCAGCAGCCTGGGACAGTGGGCTAATGAAAAACTGTTTTTT. Translation gives CASSLGQWANEKLFF. The chain couples TRBV5-1 to TRBJ1-4, with 7 bases lining up with TRBD1. Germline lookup yields CDR1 SGHRS and CDR2 YFSETQ. Trimming at V came to 4 bases and at J to 3 bases, leaving 6 bases not matched to a gene. The CDR3 loop spans 15 amino acids.